The T cell receptor beta chain described here comes from a study of blood T cell repertoires in COVID-19. Across the whole study: Two negative PCRs, clearance, or symptom resolution had been documented for recovered Cohort 3 donors. In each case, the material was cDNA or gDNA derived from T cells, B-cell-depleted T cells, or PBMCs.

In the source study's methods: Cell counts per sample came from amplifying reference gene primers. The table came from immunoSEQ multiplex PCR; TCRdb's copy has only in-frame clones and leaves some out. Clone size and the V and J calls come from that table; the DNA yielded D and trimming. The profile shows some 200,000 clones, 85% to 90% of them singletons. The sample taken for sequencing was PBMCs or T cells enriched from blood (not recorded which). The TCR sequence derives from a woman aged 45-65 years in a cohort exposed to, infected with or recovered from COVID-19 (not recorded which).

CDR3 residues: CAWSVGLNEQYF. DNA of the CDR3: TGTGCCTGGAGTGTGGGGCTCAACGAGCAGTACTTC. The V gene is TRBV30, the J gene TRBJ2-7, with D perhaps TRBD1 (5 bases). Germline V lookup: CDR1 GTSNPN, CDR2 SVGIG (reference sequence). Trimming removed 0 bases from V and 5 bases from J, with 8 bases in between. The CDR3 has 12 residues.